The 16 T cell receptor beta chains presented below share a single source sample, sequenced in a study of blood T cell repertoires in COVID-19. Sequencing used immunoSEQ multiplex PCR; TCRdb keeps in-frame clones, though not all of them. Of roughly 41,000 clones in the sample, around 83% were seen once. Sequencing was performed on peripheral blood. These receptors originate from a woman aged 80 or over with acute or convalescent COVID-19.

The gene calls are TRBV24-1 and TRBJ1-1, with D possibly TRBD1 on 6 matching bases. Germline CDR1 is KGHDR and CDR2 is SFDVKD. The CDR3 has 16 residues. V lost 4 bases and J 1 base, leaving 15 bases between the germline ends. The DNA of the CDR3 is TGTGCCACCAGTGAAGGGGGACGGGGGGCGAACACTGAAGCTTTCTTT. Translating gives CATSEGGRGANTEAFF.

The rearrangement joins TRBV25-1 to TRBJ1-5; TRBD1 might be the D (6 bases). Looked up from germline, CDR1 is MGHDK and CDR2 is SYGVNS. The V end lost 1 base, the J end lost 2 bases, and 12 bases lay between the germline ends. CDR3 length: 16 amino acids. The chain's CDR3 is CASSESGGLGNQPQHF. The DNA of the CDR3 is TGTGCCAGCAGTGAATCCGGGGGGCTGGGCAATCAGCCCCAGCATTTT.

This clone was detected once. The CDR3 spells CASSVAPLANTEAFF. CDR3 bases: TGCGCCAGCAGCGTAGCACCCCTAGCGAACACTGAAGCTTTCTTT. The chain combines TRBV5-1 with TRBJ1-1; D unresolved. Per the germline V gene, CDR1 is SGHRS and CDR2 is YFSETQ. This CDR3 has 15 residues. The germline V and J ends were trimmed by 4 bases and 1 base, with 14 bases remaining between them.

The chain combines TRBV11-2 with TRBJ2-5; the match to TRBD2 covers 7 bases. This CDR3 region has 13 residues. Germline V gives CDR1 SGHAT, CDR2 FQNNGV. The V and J ends lost 6 bases and 0 bases, in that order; junction bases with no gene match: 1. The CDR3 DNA reads as TGTGCCAGCAGAGCGGGGTACCAAGAGACCCAGTACTTC. This codes for CASRAGYQETQYF.

The chain links TRBV19 to TRBJ2-5; 12 bases align to TRBD2. The CDR3 is 15 residues long. Per germline, CDR1 LNHDA and CDR2 SQIVND (reference sequence). V was clipped by 1 base and J by 3 bases; unmatched bases: 0. The CDR3 is CASSIGTSGKETQYF. DNA of the CDR3: TGTGCCAGTAGTATAGGGACTAGCGGGAAAGAGACCCAGTACTTC.

V is TRBV5-4 and J is TRBJ2-7, with 11 positions matching TRBD1. CDR3 length equals 15 residues. The germline V gene encodes CDR1 SGHNT and CDR2 YYREEE (reference sequence). With V trimmed by 4 bases and J by 6 bases, 9 bases remained unmatched. The CDR3 loop is CASSGGTGGLSEQYF. The CDR3 DNA reads TGTGCCAGCAGCGGAGGGACAGGGGGATTGAGCGAGCAGTACTTC.

The rearrangement joins TRBV30 to TRBJ1-3; D call uncertain. This CDR3 has 16 residues. Germline CDR1 GTSNPN, CDR2 SVGIG (reference sequence). The V end lost 1 base, the J end lost 8 bases, and 21 bases lay between the germline ends. The CDR3 spells CAWSDPTLSLTDTIYF. CDR3 in DNA: TGTGCCTGGAGTGACCCGACACTTTCGTTGACGGACACCATATATTTT.

This rearrangement joins TRBV18 to TRBJ2-7; TRBD1 matches at 8 bases. The V gene's germline CDR1 is KGHSH and CDR2 LQKENI. The CDR3 is 13 amino acids. Trimming removed 8 bases from V and 5 bases from J; junction bases left unmatched: 8. CDR3 amino acids: CASAQGEGNEQYF. CDR3 coding DNA: TGTGCCAGCGCACAGGGGGAAGGGAACGAGCAGTACTTC. The whole variable domain, remainder taken from reference TRBV18 and TRBJ2-7, is NAGVMQNPRHLVRRRGQEARLRCSPMKGHSHVYWYRQLPEEGLKFMVYLQKENIIDESGMPKERFSAEFPKEGPSILRIQQVVRGDSAAYFCASAQGEGNEQYFGPGTRLTVT.

The genes are TRBV6-6 and TRBJ2-3; 11 nucleotides line up with TRBD2. Germline V gene sequence: CDR1 MNHNY, CDR2 SVGAGI (reference sequence). The CDR3 spans 16 residues. The J segment lost 0 bases and the V segment lost 5 bases, leaving 4 bases of the junction unmatched. This chain's CDR3 is CASSPRLAGSTDTQYF. In DNA form, the CDR3 reads TGTGCCAGCAGTCCCCGACTAGCGGGGAGCACAGATACGCAGTATTTT.

The chain recombines TRBV28 with TRBJ2-7; 12 bases agree with TRBD1. The junction had 8 bases not matched to a gene; V was cut back by 6 bases and J by 5 bases. This CDR3 has 15 amino acids. Looked up from germline, CDR1 is MDHEN and CDR2 is SYDVKM. The CDR3 sequence: CASRSGTGGFNEQYF. The CDR3 coding sequence is TGTGCCAGCAGGTCCGGGACAGGGGGCTTCAACGAGCAGTACTTC.

The rearrangement links TRBV29-1 to TRBJ2-3; 8 positions match TRBD1. The CDR3 has 12 amino acids. The J segment lost 9 bases and the V segment lost 7 bases, leaving 9 bases of the junction unmatched. Germline V gene lookup returns CDR1 SQVTM and CDR2 ANQGSEA. The CDR3 is CSADRGTETQYF. The CDR3 DNA is TGCAGCGCCGACAGGGGAACGGAAACGCAGTATTTT.

Written as DNA, the CDR3 is TGTGCCAGCAGTGGAGGGACAACTGGAAACACCATATATTTT. It encodes CASSGGTTGNTIYF. This chain links TRBV25-1 with TRBJ1-3; tentatively, D is TRBD1 (6 bases). V shed 4 bases and J shed 2 bases, with 9 bases lying between them. The CDR3 extends over 14 amino acids. Germline V gene data show CDR1 as MGHDK and CDR2 as SYGVNS.

The chain joins TRBV6-5 to TRBJ1-6; TRBD1 matches 9 bases. The CDR3 loop spans 15 amino acids. The ends lost 2 bases at V and 10 bases at J; junction bases unmatched: 6. Germline-derived CDR1 and CDR2 are MNHEY and SVGAGI. The CDR3: CASSYGGQGGSPLHF. In DNA form, the CDR3 reads TGTGCCAGCAGTTACGGGGGACAGGGCGGGTCACCCCTCCACTTT.

The chain is built from TRBV29-1 and TRBJ1-3; no clear D gene. CDR3 length: 12 residues. Between the trimmed V and J ends, which lost 2 bases and 2 bases, there was a span of 4 bases. Germline V gene sequence: CDR1 SQVTM, CDR2 ANQGSEA. The CDR3 region is CSVESTGNTIYF. The CDR3 coding sequence is TGCAGCGTTGAATCCACTGGAAACACCATATATTTT.

The genes are TRBV28 and TRBJ2-1, with D possibly TRBD1 on 6 matching bases. Trimming removed 6 bases at V and 2 bases at J, with 11 bases between. Germline assignment: CDR1 MDHEN and CDR2 SYDVKM. CDR3 size: 14 residues. The CDR3 region has the DNA TGTGCCAGCAGCCTACAGGGCCCCTACAATGAGCAGTTCTTC. Amino acids: CASSLQGPYNEQFF.

This rearrangement joins TRBV27 to TRBJ1-1; 7 bases are shared with TRBD1. The CDR3 contains 13 residues. CDR1 is MNHEY and CDR2 is SMNVEV in the germline V gene (reference sequence). Losses at the gene ends were 8 bases for V and 7 bases for J; bases not matched to a gene: 10. CDR3 in DNA: TGTGCCAGCGGGCCTGTTCAGGGGGGTGAAGCTTTCTTT. Translation gives CASGPVQGGEAFF.